The 18 T cell receptor beta chains below come from one sample, sequenced in a study of a mutant IDH1 vaccine in newly diagnosed glioma. Time point meaning: baseline, week 1 (first vaccination visit). As to treatment: pre-vaccination baseline after standard-of-care therapy. Only in-frame clones appear in the TCRdb table, and some are missing; sequencing was by immunoSEQ multiplex PCR. The sample consists of some 68,000 clones, around 74% of them appearing once. Here the sequenced sample was PBMCs, taken from a glioma patient treated with radiotherapy, temozolomide or both. The receptors stem from a man aged 45 to 65 with glioma.

The chain has TRBV5-4 and TRBJ2-1, with 11 bases identical to TRBD2. Germline V CDR1 and CDR2: SGHNT, YYREEE (reference sequence). This CDR3 has 17 amino acids. Trimming removed 4 bases from V and 4 bases from J; junction bases left unmatched: 10. In DNA form, the CDR3 reads TGTGCCAGCAGCCCCTTAACGCTAGCGGGGGGATACAATGAGCAGTTCTTC. It codes for CASSPLTLAGGYNEQFF.

The V and J genes are TRBV5-6 and TRBJ2-1; 9 positions match TRBD2. Trimming cost V 0 bases and J 10 bases; bases outside gene matches: 17. In germline, CDR1 is SGHDT, CDR2 YYEEEE. CDR3 length: 18 residues. The CDR3 protein is CASSLEGSGGPSLREQFF. In DNA, the CDR3 is TGTGCCAGCAGCTTGGAGGGTAGCGGGGGCCCCTCGCTCCGGGAGCAGTTCTTC. The variable domain in full, completed from reference TRBV5-6 and TRBJ2-1, reads DAGVTQSPTHLIKTRGQQVTLRCSPKSGHDTVSWYQQALGQGPQFIFQYYEEEERQRGNFPDRFSGHQFPNYSSELNVNALLLGDSALYLCASSLEGSGGPSLREQFFGPGTRLTVL.

V gene TRBV19 combines with J gene TRBJ1-1; D gene unclear. Germline CDR1 is LNHDA and CDR2 is SQIVND (reference sequence). Deletions cut 3 bases from V and 1 base from J, with 9 bases between. This CDR3 has 14 residues. CDR3 coding DNA: TGTGCCAGTAGTATGAATGCCGCGAACACTGAAGCTTTCTTT. It codes for CASSMNAANTEAFF.

This clone was seen a single time. The chain carries TRBV10-3 and TRBJ2-7; the D gene is possibly TRBD1 (5 bases). The CDR3 has 12 residues. V lost 7 bases and J lost 7, with 14 bases in between. In germline, CDR1 is ENHRY, CDR2 SYGVKD. The CDR3 DNA is TGTGCCATCAAAGATTGGCAGGGAGAGCAGTACTTC. Translating it yields CAIKDWQGEQYF.

The V and J genes are TRBV27 and TRBJ1-6; no firm D call. Germline values: CDR1 MNHEY, CDR2 SMNVEV (reference sequence). The V end lost 6 bases, the J end lost 10 bases, and 13 bases lay between the germline ends. The CDR3 is 13 amino acids. CDR3 in amino acids: CASSPAGGSPLHF. For the CDR3, the DNA is TGTGCCAGCAGCCCCGCCGGCGGATCACCCCTCCACTTT.

V usage is TRBV29-1 and J usage is TRBJ1-3; D gene ambiguous. V lost 4 bases and J lost 1, with 5 bases in between. Per the germline V gene, CDR1 is SQVTM and CDR2 is ANQGSEA. The CDR3 has 12 amino acids. The CDR3 here is CSVVGSGNTIYF. CDR3 DNA: TGCAGCGTTGTGGGGTCTGGAAACACCATATATTTT. The variable domain in full, with the rest retrieved from reference TRBV29-1 and TRBJ1-3, is SAVISQKPSRDICQRGTSLTIQCQVDSQVTMMFWYRQQPGQSLTLIATANQGSEATYESGFVIDKFPISRPNLTFSTLTVSNMSPEDSSIYLCSVVGSGNTIYFGEGSWLTVV.

The chain joins TRBV6-8 to TRBJ2-5; 9 bases match TRBD1. The germline gives CDR1 MNHGY, CDR2 SAAAGT. With 8 bases clipped from V and 3 bases from J, the junction kept 7 bases outside the gene matches. The CDR3 length is 14 residues. This CDR3 is CASPSDRGEETQYF. The CDR3, as DNA: TGTGCCAGCCCTTCGGACAGGGGTGAAGAGACCCAGTACTTC.

The rearrangement uses TRBV19 and TRBJ1-1; possibly TRBD1 for D (5 bases). Germline CDR1 and CDR2: LNHDA and SQIVND (reference sequence). Trimming cost V 5 bases and J 1 base, with 8 bases left between them. The CDR3 is 13 residues long. DNA for the CDR3: TGTGCCAGTAGTCAGGGAGGGAACACTGAAGCTTTCTTT. It yields the protein CASSQGGNTEAFF.

This clone was recorded a few times. The chain recombines TRBV2 with TRBJ2-3, with D uncertain. CDR3 length equals 14 residues. Germline values: CDR1 SNHLY, CDR2 FYNNEI. V lost 6 bases and J lost 4, with 14 bases in between. The CDR3 reads CASSTAGWADTQYF. CDR3 DNA: TGTGCCAGCAGCACAGCCGGGTGGGCAGATACGCAGTATTTT.

The rearrangement uses TRBV2 and TRBJ1-5, with 10 bases identical to TRBD1. Germline CDR1 is SNHLY and CDR2 is FYNNEI. The CDR3 has 16 residues. V gave up 6 bases and J gave up 1 base; unmatched junction bases: 6. The CDR3 DNA sequence: TGTGCCAGCAGATTCGGACAGGGGGTCAGCAATCAGCCCCAGCATTTT. It codes for CASRFGQGVSNQPQHF.

The chain combines TRBV30 with TRBJ2-5, with a weak D call TRBD2 (6 bases). Looked up from germline, CDR1 is GTSNPN and CDR2 is SVGIG (reference sequence). The V end was cut by 4 bases, the J end by 5 bases, with 11 bases between. This CDR3 has 12 amino acids. CDR3 residues: CAWKLAAETQYF. Written as DNA, the CDR3 is TGTGCCTGGAAACTAGCTGCTGAGACCCAGTACTTC.

This chain connects TRBV14 to TRBJ1-1, with unresolved D. The CDR3 is 15 amino acids. Germline CDR1 is SGHDN and CDR2 is FVKESK. V was pared by 0 bases and J by 5 bases, with 13 bases between. The CDR3 bases are TGTGCCAGCAGCCAAGAGAATGCGGGGTGGACTGAAGCTTTCTTT. Residues: CASSQENAGWTEAFF.

The CDR3 sequence: CASSPPGGQETQYF. Here the CDR3 DNA reads TGTGCCAGCAGCCCGCCGGGGGGTCAAGAGACCCAGTACTTC. The V call is TRBV4-2, the J call TRBJ2-5; 7 bases map to TRBD2. The length of the CDR3 is 14 residues. Trimming took 4 bases from V and 2 from J; bases not matched to a gene: 4. Germline V gives CDR1 LGHNA, CDR2 YNFKEQ.

This clone was recorded a few times. This sequence joins TRBV30 and TRBJ1-1; D might be TRBD1 (6 bases). The CDR3 runs to 15 residues. CDR1 GTSNPN and CDR2 SVGIG come from the germline V gene (reference sequence). Between the trimmed V and J ends, which lost 7 bases and 0 bases, there was a span of 18 bases. Here the CDR3 reads CASREGHRMNTEAFF. CDR3 coding DNA: TGTGCCTCTAGAGAGGGACATCGCATGAACACTGAAGCTTTCTTT. Based on the CDR3 plus reference TRBV30 and TRBJ1-1, the full variable domain is SQTIHQWPATLVQPVGSPLSLECTVEGTSNPNLYWYRQAAGRGLQLLFYSVGIGQISSEVPQNLSASRPQDRQFILSSKKLLLSDSGFYLCASREGHRMNTEAFFGQGTRLTVV.

This clone has just one count. The chain has TRBV5-1 and TRBJ1-4, with TRBD1 identical over 9 bases. Germline V gene data show CDR1 as SGHRS and CDR2 as YFSETQ. CDR3 length: 18 amino acids. The trim removed 4 bases at V and 7 bases at J, leaving 17 bases unmatched. The CDR3 reads CASSPETGGAGLVEKLFF. CDR3 coding DNA: TGCGCCAGCAGCCCAGAAACAGGGGGCGCCGGGTTGGTTGAAAAACTGTTTTTT.

This clone was observed a handful of times. The rearrangement links TRBV2 to TRBJ1-5; D remains unclear. The germline CDR1 and CDR2 sequences are SNHLY and FYNNEI. There are 14 residues in the CDR3. V was pared by 3 bases and J by 4 bases, with 10 bases between. The CDR3, as DNA: TGTGCCAGCAGTGAGAGAGGGATTAATCAGCCCCAGCATTTT. Its protein product is CASSERGINQPQHF.

This chain connects TRBV9 to TRBJ1-1; no clear D. Trimming took 4 bases from V and 8 from J, leaving 15 bases between them. This CDR3 comprises 13 residues. Germline values: CDR1 SGDLS, CDR2 YYNGEE. CDR3 in amino acids: CASSLIQDPEAFF. For the CDR3, the DNA is TGTGCCAGCAGCCTCATCCAGGATCCCGAAGCTTTCTTT.

The chain links TRBV7-8 to TRBJ2-7; 8 bases are a match to TRBD2. The germline V gene has CDR1 SGHVS and CDR2 FQNEAQ. Trimming cost V 5 bases and J 6 bases; bases outside gene matches: 9. This CDR3 has 14 residues. The CDR3 nucleotides are TGTGCCAGCAGCCCCGGGGGGGCGTCGGTCGAGCAGTACTTC. Protein sequence: CASSPGGASVEQYF.